Below are 20 T cell receptor beta chains sequenced from a single sample in a study of T-cell reconstitution after alpha-beta-depleted transplantation in children. A library of TCRbeta sequences, prepared with unique molecular identifiers, was generated. TCRdb processed the PCR reads anew with MiXCR; each CDR3 protein has one entry. The table has 350,000 to 450,000 distinct CDR3 sequences, about an eighth seen once. The sequencing here drew on PBMCs, taken from the stem cell graft. These receptors all stem from a human donor who donated a stem cell graft to a child with Fanconi anemia.

This chain joins TRBV20-1 and TRBJ2-3; 10 bases are a match to TRBD2. The germline V gene encodes CDR1 DFQATT and CDR2 SNEGSKA (reference sequence). V lost 6 bases, J lost 0 bases, and 18 bases stayed unmatched. The CDR3 contains 19 residues. The CDR3 sequence: CSAKRGALAGSLSTDTQYF. The CDR3 DNA reads TGCAGTGCCAAGAGGGGGGCACTAGCGGGGTCACTGAGCACAGATACGCAGTATTTT.

The V and J genes are TRBV10-2 and TRBJ2-7, with D uncertain. The CDR3 is 12 amino acids. Looked up from germline, CDR1 is WSHSY and CDR2 is SAAADI. V was shortened by 2 bases and J by 4 bases, with 6 bases between the two germline ends. CDR3 DNA sequence: TGCGCCAGCAGTGAGGCATTTTACGAGCAGTACGTC. Translating it yields CASSEAFYEQYV.

CDR3 amino acids: CSVEVAGAFVSAGELFF. In DNA, the CDR3 is TGCAGCGTTGAAGTCGCGGGGGCGTTCGTTTCTGCAGGGGAGCTGTTTTTT. The chain carries TRBV29-1 and TRBJ2-2, with a weak D call TRBD2 (7 bases). V lost 1 base and J 8 bases, leaving 23 bases between the germline ends. Germline V lookup: CDR1 SQVTM, CDR2 ANQGSEA. The CDR3 length is 17 residues.

This clonotype came up a few times. The CDR3 loop reads CASSLISGTGALYTF. Written as DNA, the CDR3 is TGCGCCAGCAGCTTAATCTCCGGGACAGGGGCTCTCTACACCTTC. The J gene is TRBJ1-2, the V gene TRBV5-1, with 10 positions matching TRBD1. After removal of 2 bases from V and 10 bases from J, the junction contained 11 bases not matched to a gene. Germline lookup yields CDR1 SGHRS and CDR2 YFSETQ. The length of the CDR3 is 15 residues.

This clonotype was counted a few times. The V gene is TRBV12-3 or TRBV12-4, the J gene TRBJ1-3; D is possibly TRBD1 (6 bases). This CDR3 region has 16 residues. Trimming took off 5 bases at V and 3 bases at J, with 17 bases between the two ends. CDR3 in amino acids: CASSPTQGFGGNTIYF. CDR3 DNA: TGTGCCAGCAGTCCCACGCAGGGGTTCGGTGGAAACACCATATATTTT.

This clonotype has at least ten counts. The chain employs TRBV5-1 and TRBJ2-3; 8 bases align to TRBD2. In germline, CDR1 is SGHRS, CDR2 YFSETQ. This CDR3 comprises 15 residues. Trimming at V came to 9 bases and at J to 4 bases, leaving 13 bases not matched to a gene. This chain's CDR3 is CATYDPGLGSDTQYF. CDR3 sequence (DNA): TGCGCCACCTACGATCCGGGACTAGGGTCAGATACGCAGTATTTT.

This clonotype was seen only a few times. The chain joins TRBV27 to TRBJ1-4; no clear D. Trimming stripped 7 bases from V and 8 bases from J, with 14 bases between. Per the germline V gene, CDR1 is MNHEY and CDR2 is SMNVEV (reference sequence). The CDR3 has 13 residues. CDR3 in DNA: TGTGCCAGCACCGGGCGACTAGGCGAAAAACTGTTTTTT. This translates into CASTGRLGEKLFF. Drawing the rest from reference TRBV27 and TRBJ1-4, the complete variable domain is EAQVTQNPRYLITVTGKKLTVTCSQNMNHEYMSWYRQDPGLGLRQIYYSMNVEVTDKGDVPEGYKVSRKEKRNFPLILESPSPNQTSLYFCASTGRLGEKLFFGSGTQLSVL.

This clonotype occurred many times. CDR3 protein: CASSLHLAGGTDTQYF. The CDR3 nucleotides read TGTGCCAGCAGTTTACACCTAGCGGGGGGTACAGATACGCAGTATTTT. The V call is TRBV12-3 or TRBV12-4, the J call TRBJ2-3; 11 positions agree with TRBD2. Trimming removed 2 bases from V and 3 bases from J; junction bases left unmatched: 4. The CDR3 has 16 amino acids.

V gene TRBV24-1 combines with J gene TRBJ1-1, with unresolved D. Germline assignment: CDR1 KGHDR and CDR2 SFDVKD. V was pared by 4 bases and J by 0 bases, with 5 bases between. The CDR3 spans 13 residues. CDR3 sequence reads: CATSDSLNTEAFF. CDR3 bases: TGTGCCACCAGTGACAGCTTGAACACTGAAGCTTTCTTT.

This clonotype was seen many times. The chain uses TRBV29-1 and TRBJ2-6; D perhaps matches TRBD2 (6 bases). This CDR3 is built from 15 residues. CDR1 is SQVTM, CDR2 ANQGSEA, per germline. Trimming pared 5 bases from V and 4 bases from J, leaving 15 bases between. CDR3 loop: CSVTPGLSGANVLTF. The CDR3 nucleotides read TGCAGCGTTACCCCGGGACTTAGCGGGGCCAACGTCCTGACTTTC.

The table lists this clonotype with many counts. The rearrangement uses TRBV11-1 and TRBJ2-1, with D unresolved. Germline CDR1 SGHAT, CDR2 FQDESV (reference sequence). Deletions cut 5 bases from V and 0 bases from J, with 11 bases between. The CDR3 runs 15 residues. The CDR3 DNA sequence: TGTGCCAGCAGCCTAAGATCAAGCTCCTACAATGAGCAGTTCTTC. It translates to CASSLRSSSYNEQFF.

The genes are TRBV25-1 and TRBJ1-6, with D hard to call. The CDR3 runs 14 residues. The V end was cut by 3 bases, the J end by 5 bases, with 8 bases between. Germline values: CDR1 MGHDK, CDR2 SYGVNS. CDR3 bases: TGTGCCAGCAGTGACCGCCCCAATAATTCACCCCTCCACTTT. This gives the protein CASSDRPNNSPLHF.

V and J are TRBV4-2 and TRBJ1-2, with unresolved D. CDR3 size: 15 residues. Trimming left V 0 bases short and J 8 bases short, with 16 bases between. Germline V gene sequence: CDR1 LGHNA, CDR2 YNFKEQ. The DNA for the CDR3 is TGTGCCAGCAGCCAAGAGGTCAGGAAAGGGCCGGGCTACACCTTC. This translates into CASSQEVRKGPGYTF.

This sequence joins TRBV7-2 and TRBJ1-1, with D unclear. The CDR3 extends over 14 amino acids. From germline, CDR1 is SGHTA and CDR2 FQGNSA. Trimming left V 2 bases short and J 5 bases short, with 12 bases between. This CDR3 reads CASSLNPSITEAFF. The CDR3 nucleotides read TGTGCCAGCAGCTTAAATCCCTCAATAACTGAAGCTTTCTTT.

The CDR3, as DNA: TGCAGCGTTCGACAAACCTTGAACACTGAAGCTTTCTTT. It encodes CSVRQTLNTEAFF. The V gene is TRBV29-1, the J gene TRBJ1-1; D is uncertain. The CDR3 is made up of 13 amino acids. Germline loops: CDR1 SQVTM, CDR2 ANQGSEA. The germline V and J ends were trimmed by 5 bases and 0 bases, with 10 bases remaining between them.

The V and J genes are TRBV7-2 and TRBJ2-3; D unresolved. Trimming left V 0 bases short and J 6 bases short, with 19 bases between. The CDR3 contains 17 residues. The V gene's germline CDR1 is SGHTA and CDR2 FQGNSA. The CDR3: CASSLASVASSRDTQYF. CDR3 DNA: TGTGCCAGCAGCTTAGCGTCCGTGGCATCCTCCCGGGATACGCAGTATTTT. The full variable domain, its missing parts supplied by reference TRBV7-2 and TRBJ2-3, is GAGVSQSPSNKVTEKGKDVELRCDPISGHTALYWYRQSLGQGLEFLIYFQGNSAPDKSGLPSDRFSAERTGGSVSTLTIQRTQQEDSAVYLCASSLASVASSRDTQYFGPGTRLTVL.

Note on this clonotype: An end of the junction differs from the germline gene, which may be a read error. The chain employs TRBV4-3 and TRBJ1-5; D call uncertain. This CDR3 has 13 amino acids. Germline assignment: CDR1 LGHNA and CDR2 YSLEER. The CDR3 spells CASSQRPAQPQHF. The DNA for the CDR3 is TGCGCCAGCAGCCAACGACCTGCTCAGCCCCAACATTTT.

The genes are TRBV20-1 and TRBJ1-3; 8 bases map to TRBD1. Germline V gene lookup returns CDR1 DFQATT and CDR2 SNEGSKA (reference sequence). Trimming took 4 bases from V and 2 from J; bases not matched to a gene: 4. The CDR3 covers 14 residues. This CDR3 is CSAIDRGPGNTIYF. The CDR3 region has the DNA TGCAGTGCTATAGACAGGGGCCCTGGAAACACCATATATTTT.

The chain joins TRBV7-6 to TRBJ2-3; D is unresolved. The CDR3 covers 14 residues. CDR1 and CDR2 (germline): SGHVS, FNYEAQ. V dropped 2 bases and J dropped 5 bases, with 11 bases sitting between them. CDR3: CASSLPFRKDTQYF. The CDR3 nucleotides are TGTGCCAGCAGCTTACCCTTTAGAAAAGATACGCAGTATTTT.

The gene calls are TRBV6-5 and TRBJ1-2; 9 bases are a match to TRBD1. The germline V gene encodes CDR1 MNHEY and CDR2 SVGAGI. The CDR3 spans 15 residues. V shed 4 bases, J shed 4 bases, and the junction held 7 bases outside the gene matches. DNA of the CDR3: TGTGCCAGCAGTTTAACAGGGGGCGGGGGCTATGGCTACACCTTC. This gives the protein CASSLTGGGGYGYTF.